This entry lists 2 T cell receptor beta chains sequenced from one sample in a study of blood T cell repertoires in COVID-19. Libraries were prepared by immunoSEQ multiplex PCR; TCRdb keeps only in-frame clonotypes and omits some of them. The sample contains some 120,000 clones, around 80% of which appear only once. What was sequenced was peripheral blood. Receptors were obtained from a man in his 70s with acute or convalescent COVID-19.

The genes are TRBV2 and TRBJ2-4, with TRBD1 as a possible D gene (6 bases). This CDR3 is built from 14 residues. The germline CDR1 and CDR2 sequences are SNHLY and FYNNEI. V was pared by 7 bases and J by 1 base, with 11 bases between. The chain's CDR3 is CASNRAGAKNIQYF. CDR3 DNA: TGTGCCAGCAACAGGGCTGGGGCCAAAAACATTCAGTACTTC.

This chain joins TRBV7-9 and TRBJ2-6; 8 nucleotides agree with TRBD1. Germline V gives CDR1 SEHNR, CDR2 FQNEAQ (reference sequence). This CDR3 contains 17 residues. J gave up 0 bases and V 5 bases, and 6 bases lay outside the gene matches. The CDR3 nucleotides are TGTGCCAGCAGCCCCCGCACAGGGGGCTCTGGGGCCAACGTCCTGACTTTC. Translation: CASSPRTGGSGANVLTF.